The entry below gives a single TCR beta chain sequence along with its context. The data belong to a study of shared clonotypes between healthy human individuals. About the study: Donor composition was a couple of women and three men, aged 18 to 49.

The CDR3 runs 14 residues. Trimming pared 0 bases from V and 5 bases from J, leaving 12 bases between. Germline assignment: CDR1 SGDLS and CDR2 YYNGEE. The naive CD8 subset, CD45RO-negative cells positively selected for CCR7, excluded terminally differentiated effector memory CD45RA+ cells. Generated by immunoSEQ multiplex PCR, the TCRdb table keeps only in-frame clones and is missing some. Among roughly 890,000 clones listed, about 91% were seen once. The sequencing sample was made of naive CD8+ T cells sorted from blood. The chain joins TRBV9 to TRBJ2-7, with unresolved D. The TCR originated in a man between 25 and 39 years old in good health. CDR3 in DNA: TGTGCCAGCAGCGTAGCATTAGCTACAGACGAGCAGTACTTC. Residues: CASSVALATDEQYF.